The 19 T cell receptor beta chains presented below share a single source sample, sequenced in a study of OX40 agonist ivuxolimab in advanced cancers. Sequencing was performed with immunoSEQ multiplex PCR; in TCRdb, only in-frame clones are kept and a portion is missing. The sample has about 100,000 clones; approximately 90% are singletons. The sample in question was CD4+ or CD8+ T cells sorted from blood, obtained in a trial of the OX40 agonist ivuxolimab. The receptor set was obtained from an adult with an advanced solid tumor such as melanoma, head and neck, liver or kidney cancer.

CDR3 bases: TGTGCCAGCAGTTCACGGGGACAGTTCCTTATAGTTGAAGCTTTCTTT. This encodes CASSSRGQFLIVEAFF. The gene calls are TRBV13 and TRBJ1-1; TRBD1 matches 7 bases. The germline CDR1 and CDR2 sequences are PRHDT and FYEKMQ (reference sequence). The CDR3 covers 16 residues. V shed 6 bases and J 7 bases; nucleotides not matched to a gene: 17. The whole variable domain, remainder taken from reference TRBV13 and TRBJ1-1, is AAGVIQSPRHLIKEKRETATLKCYPIPRHDTVYWYQQGPGQDPQFLISFYEKMQSDKGSIPDRFSAQQFSDYHSELNMSSLELGDSALYFCASSSRGQFLIVEAFFGQGTRLTVV.

This clone was observed once. CDR3 region: CASSYSTGELFF. The CDR3, as DNA: TGTGCCAGCAGTTATTCGACCGGGGAGCTGTTTTTT. This chain uses TRBV6-5 with TRBJ2-2; no definite D call. The CDR3 runs 12 residues. CDR1 MNHEY and CDR2 SVGAGI come from the germline V gene. V lost 3 bases and J lost 5, with 4 bases in between.

The chain couples TRBV18 to TRBJ1-2, with D possibly being TRBD1 (6 bases). Trimming left V 1 base short and J 2 bases short, with 11 bases between. CDR3 length: 15 amino acids. The germline CDR1 and CDR2 sequences are KGHSH and LQKENI. CDR3 nucleotides: TGTGCCAGCTCACCACGCCGGGGGCAAAACTATGGCTACACCTTC. Its protein is CASSPRRGQNYGYTF.

This clone was detected a few times. The genes are TRBV6-5 and TRBJ2-7; 9 bases agree with TRBD2. The CDR3 is made up of 15 amino acids. V shed 6 bases and J 4 bases; nucleotides not matched to a gene: 10. CDR1 and CDR2 (germline): MNHEY, SVGAGI. The CDR3 here is CASSRYWSGGYEQYF. The CDR3 DNA follows: TGTGCCAGCAGCCGGTACTGGAGCGGGGGGTACGAGCAGTACTTC.

Worth noting for this clone: At one end the junction does not follow the germline gene, possibly because of a read error. This rearrangement joins TRBV7-7 to TRBJ1-5; D not certain. The germline V gene encodes CDR1 SSHAT and CDR2 FNYEAQ (reference sequence). The CDR3 is made up of 10 amino acids. CDR3 DNA sequence: TGTGCTAGCAGCTTGAAGCCCCAGCATTTT. Protein sequence: CASSLKPQHF.

The sample holds one count of this clone. The genes are TRBV15 and TRBJ2-5; D is tentatively TRBD1 or TRBD2 (5 bases each). CDR3 length equals 14 residues. CDR1 and CDR2 from the germline V gene are LNHNV and YYDKDF (reference sequence). V was clipped by 0 bases and J by 7 bases, with 12 bases between them. Here the CDR3 reads CATSREGEGSTQYF. DNA of the CDR3: TGTGCCACCAGCAGAGAGGGGGAAGGGTCGACCCAGTACTTC.

CDR3 amino acids: CASSLVDEQFF. For the CDR3, the DNA is TGTGCCAGCAGCTTAGTCGATGAGCAGTTCTTC. V and J are TRBV7-2 and TRBJ2-1, with D hard to call. CDR3 length: 11 residues. The germline V gene encodes CDR1 SGHTA and CDR2 FQGNSA. V lost 1 base and J 8 bases, leaving 3 bases between the germline ends.

The genes are TRBV4-1 and TRBJ1-5, with D hard to call. Germline-derived CDR1 and CDR2 are MGHRA and YSYEKL. Trimming took off 5 bases at V and 5 bases at J, with 10 bases between the two ends. The CDR3 is 13 residues long. The CDR3 sequence: CASSAISDQPQHF. The CDR3 nucleotides read TGCGCCAGCAGCGCGATCAGCGATCAGCCCCAGCATTTT.

About this clone: Distinct nucleotide sequences in the sample also encode this CDR3. DNA for the CDR3: TGCGCCAGCAGCTCCCAGGGATTCAATGAAAAACTGTTTTTT. Translated: CASSSQGFNEKLFF. The V and J genes are TRBV5-1 and TRBJ1-4; maybe TRBD1 (5 bases). The CDR3 length is 14 residues. V was shortened by 3 bases and J by 5 bases, with 11 bases between the two germline ends. The V gene's germline CDR1 is SGHRS and CDR2 YFSETQ.

The chain recombines TRBV27 with TRBJ1-2; possibly TRBD1 for D (5 bases). The germline CDR1 and CDR2 sequences are MNHEY and SMNVEV (reference sequence). CDR3 length equals 15 residues. The V end lost 4 bases, the J end lost 2 bases, and 14 bases lay between the germline ends. The CDR3 reads CASSYDRSSNYGYTF. The CDR3 coding sequence is TGTGCCAGCAGTTATGACAGAAGTTCCAACTATGGCTACACCTTC.

This clone was counted once. This chain links TRBV6-5 with TRBJ2-1; a weak D match, TRBD2 (5 bases). In germline, CDR1 is MNHEY, CDR2 SVGAGI. The CDR3 covers 12 residues. The V end was cut by 0 bases, the J end by 8 bases, with 5 bases between. The CDR3 region is CASSYSRDEQFF. CDR3 DNA sequence: TGTGCCAGCAGTTACTCGAGGGATGAGCAGTTCTTC.

This clone came up a few times. The V gene is TRBV7-6, the J gene TRBJ1-6; 8 nucleotides agree with TRBD1. With V trimmed by 2 bases and J by 7 bases, 7 bases remained unmatched. The V gene's germline CDR1 is SGHVS and CDR2 FNYEAQ. The CDR3 is 16 residues long. This CDR3 reads CASSLSPDRENSPLHF. The CDR3 DNA is TGTGCCAGCAGCTTAAGCCCGGACAGGGAGAATTCACCCCTCCACTTT.

This chain joins TRBV5-5 and TRBJ2-3, with TRBD2 identical over 10 bases. Germline V CDR1 and CDR2: SGHKS, YYEKEE (reference sequence). This CDR3 is built from 16 residues. V lost 7 bases, J lost 4 bases, and 12 bases stayed unmatched. This CDR3 is CASGRKGTSEADTQYF. Written as DNA, the CDR3 is TGTGCCAGCGGCCGGAAAGGGACTAGCGAGGCAGATACGCAGTATTTT.

The sample holds one count of this clone. The CDR3 DNA reads as TGTGCCAGTGACCCGGGACAACAGAATCAGCCCCAGCATTTT. As protein: CASDPGQQNQPQHF. V usage is TRBV19 and J usage is TRBJ1-5; maybe TRBD1 (6 bases). The germline V and J ends were trimmed by 8 bases and 4 bases, with 15 bases remaining between them. CDR3 size: 14 residues. Germline V CDR1 and CDR2: LNHDA, SQIVND (reference sequence).

V gene TRBV5-6 combines with J gene TRBJ1-5, with 10 bases lining up with TRBD1. The CDR3 loop spans 15 amino acids. Germline CDR1 and CDR2: SGHDT and YYEEEE. V dropped 4 bases and J dropped 4; count of bases not matched to a gene: 5. This chain's CDR3 is CASSLGQGVNQPQHF. CDR3 in DNA: TGTGCCAGCAGCCTCGGACAGGGGGTAAATCAGCCCCAGCATTTT.

This chain joins TRBV2 and TRBJ1-2, with 10 bases identical to TRBD1. Germline V gives CDR1 SNHLY, CDR2 FYNNEI. The CDR3 consists of 14 residues. The ends lost 4 bases at V and 4 bases at J; junction bases unmatched: 3. The CDR3 DNA sequence: TGTGCCAGCAGTGTCGGGACAGGGGCCTATGGCTACACCTTC. This translates into CASSVGTGAYGYTF.

This rearrangement joins TRBV18 to TRBJ1-5, with TRBD1 matching over 8 bases. V lost 6 bases to trimming and J lost 6 bases; unmatched junction nucleotides: 13. The CDR3 length is 16 residues. Per the germline V gene, CDR1 is KGHSH and CDR2 is LQKENI. The CDR3 is CASSLFDRGEGQPQHF. In DNA, the CDR3 is TGTGCCAGCTCTCTTTTTGACAGGGGCGAGGGTCAGCCCCAGCATTTT.

The V call is TRBV7-6, the J call TRBJ2-7; 10 bases map to TRBD1. The CDR3 runs 16 residues. With 7 bases clipped from V and 5 bases from J, the junction kept 14 bases outside the gene matches. Per germline, CDR1 SGHVS and CDR2 FNYEAQ. The CDR3 bases are TGTGCCAGCACCCCTGGGGTGGGACAGGGGTCCCACGAGCAGTACTTC. This sequence encodes CASTPGVGQGSHEQYF.

A word on this clone: The same CDR3 can be traced to other DNA sequences in this sample. V usage is TRBV6-6 and J usage is TRBJ1-2; TRBD1 matches 8 bases. Germline V gives CDR1 MNHNY, CDR2 SVGAGI (reference sequence). This CDR3 has 14 amino acids. Unmatched junction bases numbered 3, after V lost 4 bases and J lost 2 bases. CDR3 sequence reads: CASSSGTGNYGYTF. The CDR3 DNA sequence: TGTGCCAGCAGTTCCGGGACAGGCAACTATGGCTACACCTTC.